This T cell receptor (beta chain) was recorded in a study of blood T cell repertoires in COVID-19. For the study at large: Donors in the United States, Italy and Spain gave samples during acute or convalescent COVID-19.

The V gene's germline CDR1 is MNHEY and CDR2 SMNVEV (reference sequence). This CDR3 is built from 12 residues. V was trimmed by 8 bases and J by 12 bases, leaving 20 bases between them. Original processing methods: Quantification of nucleated cells was approximated via reference gene primer amplification. Sequenced by immunoSEQ multiplex PCR; TCRdb stores in-frame clones only, minus some. The DNA gave D and trimming, while V, J and clone size come from that table. This table holds roughly 100,000 clones, over 75% found once. Sequenced: peripheral blood. This sequence joins TRBV27 and TRBJ2-7; D may be TRBD1 (6 bases). The clonotype comes from a human donor in a cohort sampled during active COVID-19. The CDR3 coding sequence is TGTGCCAGCGGACTGAATCGGGACATGGTGTACTTC. Amino acid sequence: CASGLNRDMVYF.